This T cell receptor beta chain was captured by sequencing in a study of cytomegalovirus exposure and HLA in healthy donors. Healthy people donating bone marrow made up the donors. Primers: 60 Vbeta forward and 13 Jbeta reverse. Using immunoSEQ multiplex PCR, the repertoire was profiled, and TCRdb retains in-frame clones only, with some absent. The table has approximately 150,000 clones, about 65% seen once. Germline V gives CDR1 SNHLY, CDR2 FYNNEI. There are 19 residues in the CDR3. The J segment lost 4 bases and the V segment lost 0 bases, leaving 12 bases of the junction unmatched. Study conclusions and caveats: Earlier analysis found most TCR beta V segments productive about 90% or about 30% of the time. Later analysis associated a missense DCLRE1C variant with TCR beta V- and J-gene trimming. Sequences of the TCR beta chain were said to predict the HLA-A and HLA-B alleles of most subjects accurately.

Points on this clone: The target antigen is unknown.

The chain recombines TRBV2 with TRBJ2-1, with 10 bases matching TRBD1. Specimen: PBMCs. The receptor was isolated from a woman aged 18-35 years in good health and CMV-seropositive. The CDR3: CASSEAVIPGTGAYNEQFF. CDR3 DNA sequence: TGTGCCAGCAGTGAAGCCGTGATACCAGGGACAGGGGCTTACAATGAGCAGTTCTTC.